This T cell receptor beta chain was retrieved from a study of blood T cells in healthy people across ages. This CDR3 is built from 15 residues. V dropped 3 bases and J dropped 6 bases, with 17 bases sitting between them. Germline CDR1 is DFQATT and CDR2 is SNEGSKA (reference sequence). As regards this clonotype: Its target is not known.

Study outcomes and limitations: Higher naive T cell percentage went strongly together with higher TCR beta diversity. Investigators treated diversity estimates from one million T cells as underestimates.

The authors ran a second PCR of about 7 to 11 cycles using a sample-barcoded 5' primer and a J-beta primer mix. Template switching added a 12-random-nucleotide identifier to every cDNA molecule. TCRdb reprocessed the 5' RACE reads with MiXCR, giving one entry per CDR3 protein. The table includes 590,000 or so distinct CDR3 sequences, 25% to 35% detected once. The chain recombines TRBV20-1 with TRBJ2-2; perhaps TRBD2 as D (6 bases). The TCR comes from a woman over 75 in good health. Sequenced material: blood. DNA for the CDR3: TGCAGTGCTAGGAGTGCGCGGGGTAGCGCCGGGGAGCTGTTTTTT. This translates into CSARSARGSAGELFF.